Listed below are T cell receptor beta chains from one sample, sequenced in a study of Tregs in tolerant kidney transplant recipients. Generated by immunoSEQ multiplex PCR, the TCRdb table keeps only in-frame clones and is missing some. The repertoire consists of 85,000 to 100,000 clones, with approximately 94% occurring once and the leading ten covering 0.46%. The starting material was CD4+ T cells from blood, obtained before the transplant. The receptors come from a human donor who received a combined kidney and bone marrow transplant. Both conserved end residues are part of each CDR3. Fields, in order: V gene, D gene, CDR3 length, J gene, clone size, CDR3 protein, CDR3 DNA. The D gene is left open where the match is weak. Clone size, where shown, is once, few, many, or a class for clones that have expanded.

TRBV6-5	TRBD1	14	TRBJ2-1	once	CASSDRGGYNEQFF	TGTGCCAGCAGTGACAGGGGGGGTTACAATGAGCAGTTCTTC
TRBV6-4	.	14	TRBJ2-3	.	CASSETGYFGTQYF	TGTGCCAGCAGTGAGACGGGGTATTTTGGTACGCAGTATTTT
TRBV5-4	.	14	TRBJ2-5	.	CASSPDRGWETQYF	TGTGCCAGCAGCCCTGATAGGGGATGGGAGACCCAGTACTTC
TRBV5-4	TRBD2	17	TRBJ2-3	.	CASSLELAGGPQDTQYF	TGTGCCAGCAGCTTGGAACTAGCGGGAGGGCCACAAGATACGCAGTATTTT
TRBV7-3	TRBD2	16	TRBJ2-1	.	CASSLISGGSYNEQFF	TGTGCCAGCAGCTTAATTAGCGGGGGCTCTTACAATGAGCAGTTCTTC
TRBV5-4	.	14	TRBJ1-4	.	CASSLGQANEKLFF	TGTGCCAGCAGCTTGGGGCAGGCAAATGAAAAACTGTTTTTT
TRBV5-1	.	15	TRBJ2-5	.	CASSLGTKVGETQYF	TGCGCCAGCAGCTTGGGGACTAAAGTGGGAGAGACCCAGTACTTC
TRBV5-1	TRBD1	15	TRBJ1-2	.	CASRLDRSPQDGYTF	TGCGCCAGCAGGTTGGACAGGTCCCCGCAAGATGGCTACACCTTC
TRBV6-6	.	14	TRBJ2-3	.	CASSFPGGQDTQYF	TGTGCCAGCAGTTTCCCCGGGGGGCAAGATACGCAGTATTTT
TRBV21-1	.	16	TRBJ1-1	once	CASSPTEPTMNTEAFF	TGTGCCAGCAGCCCGACGGAACCAACTATGAACACTGAAGCTTTCTTT
TRBV27	.	13	TRBJ2-4	.	CASSFQGLSIQYF	TGTGCCAGCAGTTTCCAGGGTTTGTCCATTCAGTACTTC
TRBV19	TRBD1	13	TRBJ1-1	.	CASSIQQGAEAFF	TGTGCCAGTAGTATACAACAGGGGGCTGAAGCTTTCTTT
TRBV7-2	TRBD1	16	TRBJ2-5	once	CASTLGVTGVGETQYF	TGTGCCAGCACCTTAGGGGTAACAGGGGTGGGGGAGACCCAGTACTTC
TRBV15	.	13	TRBJ2-7	.	CATSIDVENEQYF	TGTGCCACCAGCATCGATGTAGAAAACGAGCAGTACTTC
TRBV28	TRBD2	19	TRBJ2-3	.	CASSSPGSSRAGDTDTQYF	TGTGCCAGCAGTTCCCCGGGGAGTAGTAGGGCGGGGGACACAGATACGCAGTATTTT
TRBV15	.	15	TRBJ1-3	.	CATSRDLGLGNTIYF	TGTGCCACCAGCAGAGATCTAGGACTTGGAAACACCATATATTTT
TRBV14	.	16	TRBJ2-3	.	CASSPLGQRVTDTQYF	TGTGCCAGCAGCCCCCTCGGCCAGCGCGTCACAGATACGCAGTATTTT
TRBV28	.	16	TRBJ2-4	.	CASSLAGKGAKNIQYF	TGTGCCAGCAGTTTGGCGGGCAAAGGAGCCAAAAACATTCAGTACTTC
TRBV6-5	TRBD2	14	TRBJ2-1	.	CASSPGLAATEQFF	TGTGCCAGCAGTCCGGGACTAGCGGCTACTGAGCAGTTCTTC
TRBV6-5	.	14	TRBJ2-3	.	CASSYGGSTDTQYF	TGTGCCAGCAGTTACGGGGGGTCCACAGATACGCAGTATTTT
TRBV11-2	TRBD2	15	TRBJ2-1	once	CASSLEVAGVNEQFF	TGTGCCAGCAGCTTAGAGGTAGCGGGAGTCAATGAGCAGTTCTTC
TRBV7-9	TRBD1	13	TRBJ1-2	.	CASSGTGFYGYTF	TGTGCCAGCAGCGGGACAGGCTTCTATGGCTACACCTTC
TRBV30	.	14	TRBJ1-2	.	CAWGAGTNNYGYTF	TGTGCCTGGGGGGCAGGGACTAATAACTATGGCTACACCTTC